This T cell receptor (beta chain) was retrieved from a study of blood T cell repertoires in COVID-19. On the study more broadly: Spain, Italy and the United States supplied samples that represented acute and convalescent COVID-19.

This clone has a single count. The CDR3 consists of 12 residues. Germline CDR1 MNHEY, CDR2 SMNVEV (reference sequence). The germline V and J ends were trimmed by 5 bases and 4 bases, with 6 bases remaining between them. Per the original data handling: Amplification from reference gene primers served as the basis for estimated nucleated cell counts. Clones were read by immunoSEQ multiplex PCR, and TCRdb kept only the in-frame ones, dropping some. The D gene and trimming were derived from the DNA, and the V and J assignments and clone size from that table. The data hold over 150,000 clones, with roughly 85% observed a single time.

This clonotype was sampled from a woman in her sixties with COVID-19, enrolled during active disease. Sample: peripheral blood. This chain connects TRBV27 to TRBJ2-1, with unresolved D. Here the CDR3 reads CASSHQYNEQFF. The CDR3 bases are TGTGCCAGCAGTCATCAGTACAATGAGCAGTTCTTC.